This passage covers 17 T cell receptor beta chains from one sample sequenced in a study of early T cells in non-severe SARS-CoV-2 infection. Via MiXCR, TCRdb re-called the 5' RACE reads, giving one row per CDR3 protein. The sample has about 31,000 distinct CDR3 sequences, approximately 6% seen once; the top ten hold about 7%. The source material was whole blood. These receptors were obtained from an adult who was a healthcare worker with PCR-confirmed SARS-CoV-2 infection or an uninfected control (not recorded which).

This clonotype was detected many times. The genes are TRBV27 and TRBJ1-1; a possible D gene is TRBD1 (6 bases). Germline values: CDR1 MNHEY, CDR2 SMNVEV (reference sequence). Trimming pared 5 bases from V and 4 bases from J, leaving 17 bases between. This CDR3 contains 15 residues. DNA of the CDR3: TGTGCCAGCAGTCTGCGGGGACACTGGGGCACTGAAGCTTTCTTT. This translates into CASSLRGHWGTEAFF.

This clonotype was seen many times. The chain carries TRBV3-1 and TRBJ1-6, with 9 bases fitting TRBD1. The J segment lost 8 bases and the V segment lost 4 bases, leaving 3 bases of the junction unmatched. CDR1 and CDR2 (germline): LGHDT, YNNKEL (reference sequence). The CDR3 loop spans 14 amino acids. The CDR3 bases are TGTGCCAGCAGCCGGACAGGGGAAGATTCACCCCTCCACTTT. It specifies CASSRTGEDSPLHF.

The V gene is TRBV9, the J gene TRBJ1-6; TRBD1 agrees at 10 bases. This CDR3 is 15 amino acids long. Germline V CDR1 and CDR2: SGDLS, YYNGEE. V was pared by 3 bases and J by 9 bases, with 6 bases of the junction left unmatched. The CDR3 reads CASSARQGAVSPLHF. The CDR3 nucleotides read TGTGCCAGCAGCGCCCGACAGGGGGCGGTTTCACCCCTCCACTTT.

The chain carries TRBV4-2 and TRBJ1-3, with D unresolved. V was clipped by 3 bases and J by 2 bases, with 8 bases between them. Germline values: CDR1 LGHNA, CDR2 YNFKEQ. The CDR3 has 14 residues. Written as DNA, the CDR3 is TGTGCCAGCAGCCAGAGAAGGGCTGGAAACACCATATATTTT. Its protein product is CASSQRRAGNTIYF.

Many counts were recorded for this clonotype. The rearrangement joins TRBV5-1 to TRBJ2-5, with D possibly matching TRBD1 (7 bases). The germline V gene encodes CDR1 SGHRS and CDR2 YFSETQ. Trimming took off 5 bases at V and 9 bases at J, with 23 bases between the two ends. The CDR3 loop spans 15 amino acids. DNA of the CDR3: TGCGCCAGCAGGGGCGGGACAGTACCCCAAGGGGCCCAGTACTTC. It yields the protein CASRGGTVPQGAQYF.

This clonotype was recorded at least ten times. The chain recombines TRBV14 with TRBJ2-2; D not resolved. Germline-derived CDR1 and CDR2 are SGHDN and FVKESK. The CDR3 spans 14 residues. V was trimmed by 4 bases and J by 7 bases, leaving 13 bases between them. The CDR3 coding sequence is TGTGCCAGCAGCCTCCCTACCTGGGACGGGGAGCTGTTTTTT. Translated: CASSLPTWDGELFF. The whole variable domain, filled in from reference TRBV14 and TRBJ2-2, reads EAGVTQFPSHSVIEKGQTVTLRCDPISGHDNLYWYRRVMGKEIKFLLHFVKESKQDESGMPNNRFLAERTGGTYSTLKVQPAELEDSGVYFCASSLPTWDGELFFGEGSRLTVL.

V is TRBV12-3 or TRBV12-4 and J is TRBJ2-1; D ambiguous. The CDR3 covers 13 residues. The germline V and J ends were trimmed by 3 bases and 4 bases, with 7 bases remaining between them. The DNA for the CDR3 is TGTGCCAGCAGTTTGAGCGCGTACAATGAGCAGTTCTTC. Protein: CASSLSAYNEQFF.

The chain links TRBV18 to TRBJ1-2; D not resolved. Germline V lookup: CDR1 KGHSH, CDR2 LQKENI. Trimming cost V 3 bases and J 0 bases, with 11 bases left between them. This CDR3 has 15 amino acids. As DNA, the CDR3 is TGTGCCAGCTCACCTCCCGCCGGGACTAACTATGGCTACACCTTC. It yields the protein CASSPPAGTNYGYTF.

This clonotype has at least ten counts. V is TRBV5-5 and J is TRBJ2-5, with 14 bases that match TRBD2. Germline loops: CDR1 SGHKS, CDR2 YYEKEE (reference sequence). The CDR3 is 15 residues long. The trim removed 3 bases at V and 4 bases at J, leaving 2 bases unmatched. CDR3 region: CASSSGLAGVETQYF. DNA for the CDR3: TGTGCCAGCAGCTCGGGACTAGCGGGAGTAGAGACCCAGTACTTC.

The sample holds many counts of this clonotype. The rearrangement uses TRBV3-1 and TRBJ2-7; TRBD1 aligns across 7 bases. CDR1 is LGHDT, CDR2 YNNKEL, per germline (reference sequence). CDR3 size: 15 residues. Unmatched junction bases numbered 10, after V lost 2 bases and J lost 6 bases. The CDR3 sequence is CASSQYGQVSREQYF. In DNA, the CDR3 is TGTGCCAGCAGCCAATATGGACAGGTTTCACGCGAGCAGTACTTC.

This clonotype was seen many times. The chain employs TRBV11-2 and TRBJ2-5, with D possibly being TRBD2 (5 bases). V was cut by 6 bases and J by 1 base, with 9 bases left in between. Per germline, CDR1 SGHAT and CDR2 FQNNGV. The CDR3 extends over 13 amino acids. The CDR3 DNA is TGTGCCAGCAGGATGAGCGGCCAAGAGACCCAGTACTTC. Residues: CASRMSGQETQYF. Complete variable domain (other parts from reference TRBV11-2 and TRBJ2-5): EAGVAQSPRYKIIEKRQSVAFWCNPISGHATLYWYQQILGQGPKLLIQFQNNGVVDDSQLPKDRFSAERLKGVDSTLKIQPAKLEDSAVYLCASRMSGQETQYFGPGTRLLVL.

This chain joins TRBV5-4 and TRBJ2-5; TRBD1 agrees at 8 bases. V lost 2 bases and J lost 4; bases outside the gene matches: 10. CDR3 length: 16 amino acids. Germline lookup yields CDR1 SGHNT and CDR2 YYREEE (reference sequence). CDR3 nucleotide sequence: TGTGCCAGCAGCTTCCCTGGGTCCGGGACAGGAGAGACCCAGTACTTC. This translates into CASSFPGSGTGETQYF.

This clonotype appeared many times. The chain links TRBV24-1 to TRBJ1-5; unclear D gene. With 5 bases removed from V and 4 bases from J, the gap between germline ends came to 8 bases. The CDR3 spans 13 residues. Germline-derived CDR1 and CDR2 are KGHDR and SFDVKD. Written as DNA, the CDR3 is TGTGCCACCAGTGTCGGACCAAATCAGCCCCAGCATTTT. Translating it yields CATSVGPNQPQHF.

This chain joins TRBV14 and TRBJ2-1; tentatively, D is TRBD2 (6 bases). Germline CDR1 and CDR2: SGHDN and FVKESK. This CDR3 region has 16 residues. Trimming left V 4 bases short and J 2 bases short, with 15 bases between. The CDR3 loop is CASSPQWRGAYNEQFF. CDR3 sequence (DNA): TGTGCCAGCAGCCCCCAATGGCGGGGCGCCTACAATGAGCAGTTCTTC.

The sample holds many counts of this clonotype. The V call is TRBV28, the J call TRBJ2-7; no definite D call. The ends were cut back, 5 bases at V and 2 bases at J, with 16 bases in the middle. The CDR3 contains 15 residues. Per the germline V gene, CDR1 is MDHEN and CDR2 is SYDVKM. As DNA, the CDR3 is TGTGCCAGCAGTAGAGTGACTTCACTAACCTACGAGCAGTACTTC. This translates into CASSRVTSLTYEQYF.

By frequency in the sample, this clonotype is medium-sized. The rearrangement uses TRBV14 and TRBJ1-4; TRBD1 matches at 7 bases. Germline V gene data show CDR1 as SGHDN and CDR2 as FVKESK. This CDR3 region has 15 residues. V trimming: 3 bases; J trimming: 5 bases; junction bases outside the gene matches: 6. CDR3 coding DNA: TGTGCCAGCAGCCATGAAGACAGGGAGAATGAAAAACTGTTTTTT. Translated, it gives CASSHEDRENEKLFF.

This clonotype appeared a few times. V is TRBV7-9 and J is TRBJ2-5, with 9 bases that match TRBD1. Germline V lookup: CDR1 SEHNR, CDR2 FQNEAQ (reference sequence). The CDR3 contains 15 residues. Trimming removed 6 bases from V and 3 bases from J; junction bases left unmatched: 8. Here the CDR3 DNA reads TGTGCCAGCAGTCCCCCGGGGACAGGGAAAGAGACCCAGTACTTC. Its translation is CASSPPGTGKETQYF. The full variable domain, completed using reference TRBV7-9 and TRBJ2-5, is DTGVSQNPRHKITKRGQNVTFRCDPISEHNRLYWYRQTLGQGPEFLTYFQNEAQLEKSRLLSDRFSAERPKGSFSTLEIQRTEQGDSAMYLCASSPPGTGKETQYFGPGTRLLVL.